These 14 T cell receptor beta chains originate from one sample sequenced in a study of T-cell memory formation after mild COVID-19. In TCRdb, the 5' RACE reads were re-called with MiXCR into one record per CDR3 protein. This sample has more than 350,000 distinct CDR3 sequences, with approximately 16% found just once. Sequencing was done on a sample of PBMCs or a T cell subset sorted from them (not recorded which). These TCRs come from a man younger than 35 who had mild COVID-19 (a few samples of this study predate the infection). Cell type and time point are not known.

J is TRBJ1-5 and V is TRBV7-8; no firm D call. The V gene lost 1 base and the J gene lost 3 bases, with 19 bases spanning the gap. The CDR3 loop spans 18 amino acids. Germline CDR1 is SGHVS and CDR2 is FQNEAQ. Here the CDR3 DNA reads TGTGCCAGCAGCTTAGTCTACCCTTCCCAGGAGGTCAATCAGCCCCAGCATTTT. Amino acid sequence: CASSLVYPSQEVNQPQHF.

The chain is built from TRBV7-6 and TRBJ1-1; D is unclear. Germline lookup yields CDR1 SGHVS and CDR2 FNYEAQ. V was trimmed by 1 base and J by 0 bases, leaving 15 bases between them. The CDR3 is made up of 17 amino acids. The CDR3 DNA reads TGTGCCAGCAGCTTAGAGGGTCTCGGAGGTATGAACACTGAAGCTTTCTTT. Its protein product is CASSLEGLGGMNTEAFF.

This clonotype has ten or more counts. CDR3 DNA sequence: TGTGCCAGCAGCTTAGGACTCTACAATGAGCAGTTCTTC. The encoded protein is CASSLGLYNEQFF. This rearrangement joins TRBV7-9 to TRBJ2-1; D not certain. The germline V gene has CDR1 SEHNR and CDR2 FQNEAQ (reference sequence). V shed 1 base and J shed 3 bases, with 4 bases lying between them. The CDR3 extends over 13 amino acids.

The V gene is TRBV3-1, the J gene TRBJ2-1; 7 bases map to TRBD2. CDR1 LGHDT and CDR2 YNNKEL come from the germline V gene (reference sequence). This CDR3 spans 17 amino acids. V shed 5 bases and J 6 bases; nucleotides not matched to a gene: 16. In nucleotides, the CDR3 is TGTGCCAGCAGCGGGGGTATCGGACTAGTGGTTCCCAATGAGCAGTTCTTC. It codes for CASSGGIGLVVPNEQFF.

This clonotype was picked up a small number of times. The chain couples TRBV27 to TRBJ2-7, with unresolved D. Trimming took 2 bases from V and 0 from J, leaving 11 bases between them. Germline V gene sequence: CDR1 MNHEY, CDR2 SMNVEV (reference sequence). The CDR3 extends over 15 amino acids. The CDR3 bases are TGTGCCAGCAGTTTACGTCCCTCGAGCTCCTACGAGCAGTACGTC. Translating it yields CASSLRPSSSYEQYV.

This clonotype showed up just a few times. The chain couples TRBV7-3 to TRBJ2-1; 11 bases match TRBD2. Per the germline V gene, CDR1 is SGHTA and CDR2 is FQGTGA. V was clipped by 5 bases and J by 4 bases; unmatched bases: 13. This CDR3 comprises 18 residues. CDR3 residues: CASSPRTAVAGGYNEQFF. CDR3 in DNA: TGTGCCAGCAGCCCCCGGACGGCCGTAGCGGGGGGGTACAATGAGCAGTTCTTC.

This clonotype was observed a few times. The rearrangement uses TRBV7-2 and TRBJ2-7; a weak D match, TRBD1 (6 bases). CDR3 length: 13 residues. Per the germline V gene, CDR1 is SGHTA and CDR2 is FQGNSA. V was cut by 3 bases and J by 5 bases, with 11 bases left in between. The CDR3 spells CASSFMQGNEQYV. For the CDR3, the DNA is TGTGCCAGCAGCTTTATGCAGGGGAACGAGCAGTACGTC.

This chain links TRBV5-1 with TRBJ2-5; either TRBD1 or TRBD2 may fit D (5 bases each). Germline lookup yields CDR1 SGHRS and CDR2 YFSETQ. The CDR3 length is 14 residues. Trimming stripped 2 bases from V and 2 bases from J, with 10 bases between. Here the CDR3 DNA reads TGCGCCAGCAGCTTTGGGACCAAACAAGAGACCCAGTACTTC. Its protein product is CASSFGTKQETQYF.

This clonotype was found a few times. The V gene is TRBV2, the J gene TRBJ1-2; D might be TRBD1 (6 bases). The germline V gene has CDR1 SNHLY and CDR2 FYNNEI. The CDR3 spans 12 residues. Between the trimmed V and J ends, which lost 3 bases and 9 bases, there was a span of 11 bases. The CDR3 loop reads CASSEGALSYTF. The CDR3 DNA reads as TGTGCCAGCAGTGAGGGGGCGCTTAGCTACACCTTC.

J is TRBJ2-2 and V is TRBV4-2, with 7 bases matching TRBD1. The V gene end was trimmed by 4 bases and the J gene end by 4 bases; junction bases not matched to a gene: 6. The length of the CDR3 is 15 residues. Per the germline V gene, CDR1 is LGHNA and CDR2 is YNFKEQ. The CDR3 DNA is TGTGCCAGCAGCCCGCAGGGGGATAGCACCGGGGAGCTGTTTTTT. Residues: CASSPQGDSTGELFF.

This clonotype was seen a handful of times. V gene TRBV5-1 combines with J gene TRBJ2-2; D unclear. The CDR3 totals 16 residues. With 2 bases removed from V and 6 bases from J, the gap between germline ends came to 17 bases. Germline CDR1 reads SGHRS; CDR2 reads YFSETQ. The CDR3: CASSFSLGYGAGELFF. DNA of the CDR3: TGCGCCAGCAGCTTCTCATTGGGGTACGGTGCCGGGGAGCTGTTTTTT.

The V and J genes are TRBV4-1 and TRBJ2-1; 11 bases are shared with TRBD2. J lost 8 bases, V lost 3 bases, and 12 bases had no gene match. Germline V gives CDR1 MGHRA, CDR2 YSYEKL. The CDR3 has 17 residues. The CDR3 region has the DNA TGCGCCAGCAGCCACCTACGACTAGCGGGGCTAGTGGATGAGCAGTTCTTC. Amino acids: CASSHLRLAGLVDEQFF.

In DNA, the CDR3 is TGTGCCAGCAGGGGTCTTGGGACGGCCGACTCTGGGGCCAACGTCCTGACTTTC. This gives the protein CASRGLGTADSGANVLTF. This chain connects TRBV6-1 to TRBJ2-6; TRBD1 or TRBD2 may be the D gene (5 bases each). V lost 6 bases and J lost 0, with 18 bases in between. The CDR3 consists of 18 residues. Germline V gives CDR1 MNHNS, CDR2 SASEGT.

The chain recombines TRBV18 with TRBJ1-2, with 7 bases lining up with TRBD1. The junction had 4 bases not matched to a gene; V was cut back by 4 bases and J by 2 bases. In germline, CDR1 is KGHSH, CDR2 LQKENI. CDR3 length: 14 residues. DNA of the CDR3: TGTGCCAGCTCACAACAGACAGGGAACTATGGCTACACCTTC. It translates to CASSQQTGNYGYTF.